What follows is one T cell receptor beta chain and its context. What it binds is unknown. The data originate from a study of cytomegalovirus exposure and HLA in healthy donors. The study's findings and limits: It was shown in a later analysis that HLA-associated TCR beta chains were more clonally expanded than other, equally common chains. A later look showed TCR association rates differing by HLA locus, highest for DRB1 and lowest for HLA-C. The number of N-insertions in an Asian-associated ancestry cluster was reportedly below the 666-donor mean in a later analysis. A link between a missense DCLRE1C variant and TCR beta V- and J-gene trimming emerged from a later analysis.

The PCR ran on 60 Vbeta and 13 Jbeta primers. The method was immunoSEQ multiplex PCR; TCRdb's version includes in-frame clones alone and lacks a portion of them. The sample has 120,000 to 150,000 clones, approximately 78% seen once. The CDR3 covers 15 residues. CDR1 and CDR2 (germline): MGHRA, YSYEKL. Trimming shortened V by 0 bases and J by 5 bases, and 13 bases separated the two germline ends. This chain joins TRBV4-1 and TRBJ2-5; D gene unclear. This TCR came from a man in his forties in good health and CMV-seropositive. Sequenced: PBMCs. The CDR3 loop reads CASSQDNYPRETQYF. CDR3 bases: TGCGCCAGCAGCCAAGATAATTACCCACGGGAGACCCAGTACTTC.